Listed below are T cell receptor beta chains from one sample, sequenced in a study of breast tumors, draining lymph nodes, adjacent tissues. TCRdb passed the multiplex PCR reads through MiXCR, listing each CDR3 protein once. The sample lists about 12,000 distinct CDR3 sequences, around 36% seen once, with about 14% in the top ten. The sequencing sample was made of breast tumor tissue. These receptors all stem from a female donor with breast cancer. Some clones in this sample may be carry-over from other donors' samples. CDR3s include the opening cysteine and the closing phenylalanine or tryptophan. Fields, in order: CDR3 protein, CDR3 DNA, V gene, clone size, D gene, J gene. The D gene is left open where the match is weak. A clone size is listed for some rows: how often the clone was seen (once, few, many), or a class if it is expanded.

CDR3 protein: CASSLGQPQHF
CDR3 DNA: TGTGCCAGCAGTTTAGGTCAGCCCCAGCATTTT
V gene: TRBV12-3/TRBV12-4
clone size: many
D gene: NA
J gene: TRBJ1-5

CDR3 protein: CASSPTGTEQYF
CDR3 DNA: TGTGCCAGCAGCCCGACAGGGACGGAACAGTACTTC
V gene: TRBV3-1
clone size: many
D gene: TRBD1
J gene: TRBJ2-7

CDR3 protein: CSARNPGRGDDEQYF
CDR3 DNA: TGCAGTGCTAGAAACCCGGGACGCGGGGACGACGAGCAGTACTTC
V gene: TRBV20-1
clone size: many
D gene: NA
J gene: TRBJ2-7

CDR3 protein: CSARIVTGVLNSPLHF
CDR3 DNA: TGCAGTGCTAGGATAGTGACAGGGGTATTAAATTCACCCCTCCACTTT
V gene: TRBV20-1
clone size: NA
D gene: TRBD1
J gene: TRBJ1-6

CDR3 protein: CASSLVPGSNTEAFF
CDR3 DNA: TGCGCCAGCAGCTTGGTCCCGGGATCTAACACTGAAGCTTTCTTT
V gene: TRBV5-1
clone size: NA
D gene: NA
J gene: TRBJ1-1

CDR3 protein: CATGTALGTDTQYF
CDR3 DNA: TGTGCCACGGGGACAGCGTTGGGCACAGATACGCAGTATTTT
V gene: TRBV24-1
clone size: medium-sized
D gene: TRBD1
J gene: TRBJ2-3

CDR3 protein: CASSPQGTLGDTQYF
CDR3 DNA: TGTGCCAGCAGCCCCCAGGGGACCCTAGGAGATACGCAGTATTTT
V gene: TRBV3-1
clone size: many
D gene: NA
J gene: TRBJ2-3

CDR3 protein: CASSEWVDNEQFF
CDR3 DNA: TGTGCCAGCAGTGAATGGGTAGACAATGAGCAGTTCTTC
V gene: TRBV6-4
clone size: many
D gene: NA
J gene: TRBJ2-1

CDR3 protein: CASSTTGGTAREQYF
CDR3 DNA: TGTGCCAGCAGCACCACCGGGGGGACCGCGAGAGAGCAGTACTTC
V gene: TRBV7-2
clone size: many
D gene: TRBD2
J gene: TRBJ2-7

CDR3 protein: CASGRGGPYNEQFF
CDR3 DNA: TGCGCCAGCGGGAGGGGCGGGCCTTACAATGAGCAGTTCTTC
V gene: TRBV5-1
clone size: many
D gene: TRBD2
J gene: TRBJ2-1

CDR3 protein: CAISWTGEEQYF
CDR3 DNA: TGTGCCATCAGCTGGACAGGGGAAGAGCAGTACTTC
V gene: TRBV10-3
clone size: medium-sized
D gene: TRBD1
J gene: TRBJ2-7

CDR3 protein: CASSYSGGRGEQFF
CDR3 DNA: TGTGCCAGCAGTTACTCGGGGGGCCGAGGTGAGCAGTTCTTC
V gene: TRBV6-2/TRBV6-3
clone size: many
D gene: NA
J gene: TRBJ2-1

CDR3 protein: CASSSIGGYDTQYF
CDR3 DNA: TGTGCCAGCAGCTCCATTGGCGGGTACGATACGCAGTATTTT
V gene: TRBV7-8
clone size: medium-sized
D gene: NA
J gene: TRBJ2-3

CDR3 protein: CASSPGTGGSYEQYF
CDR3 DNA: TGTGCCAGCAGCCCCGGGACAGGGGGCTCCTACGAGCAGTACTTC
V gene: TRBV5-4
clone size: many
D gene: TRBD1
J gene: TRBJ2-7

CDR3 protein: CSARDGGDSNQPQHF
CDR3 DNA: TGCAGTGCTAGAGATGGGGGAGATAGCAATCAGCCCCAGCATTTT
V gene: TRBV20-1
clone size: NA
D gene: NA
J gene: TRBJ1-5

CDR3 protein: CASSQVTTGGGTDTQYF
CDR3 DNA: TGTGCCAGCAGCCAAGTTACGACAGGGGGGGGAACAGATACGCAGTATTTT
V gene: TRBV4-2
clone size: many
D gene: TRBD1
J gene: TRBJ2-3

CDR3 protein: CATSDGTGITNEKLFF
CDR3 DNA: TGTGCCACCAGTGATGGGACAGGGATTACTAATGAAAAACTGTTTTTT
V gene: TRBV24-1
clone size: many
D gene: TRBD1
J gene: TRBJ1-4

CDR3 protein: CASSLGPRFGRVVNEQFF
CDR3 DNA: TGTGCCAGCAGCTTAGGCCCCCGGTTTGGCAGGGTTGTAAATGAGCAGTTCTTC
V gene: TRBV7-2
clone size: medium-sized
D gene: NA
J gene: TRBJ2-1

CDR3 protein: CASSQDLGHLSGNTIYF
CDR3 DNA: TGCGCCAGCAGCCAAGATCTAGGACACCTCTCTGGAAACACCATATATTTT
V gene: TRBV4-1
clone size: large
D gene: NA
J gene: TRBJ1-3

CDR3 protein: CASSLNGLSSYNEQFF
CDR3 DNA: TGTGCCAGCAGCTTAAATGGCCTGAGCTCCTACAATGAGCAGTTCTTC
V gene: TRBV7-3
clone size: many
D gene: NA
J gene: TRBJ2-1

CDR3 protein: CASTHWGSTFDQYF
CDR3 DNA: TGTGCCAGCACCCATTGGGGTTCAACCTTCGATCAGTACTTC
V gene: TRBV7-9
clone size: NA
D gene: NA
J gene: TRBJ2-7

CDR3 protein: CASSPDRDFVYGYTF
CDR3 DNA: TGCGCCAGCAGCCCCGACAGGGATTTCGTCTATGGCTACACCTTC
V gene: TRBV5-1
clone size: many
D gene: TRBD1
J gene: TRBJ1-2

CDR3 protein: CASSLGLNYGYTF
CDR3 DNA: TGTGCCAGCAGTCTAGGTTTAAACTACGGCTACACCTTC
V gene: TRBV6-5
clone size: once
D gene: NA
J gene: TRBJ1-2

CDR3 protein: CATSRVMDSPLHF
CDR3 DNA: TGTGCCACCAGCAGAGTGATGGATTCACCCCTCCACTTT
V gene: TRBV15
clone size: once
D gene: NA
J gene: TRBJ1-6

CDR3 protein: CASKRLAGSYEQYF
CDR3 DNA: TGTGCCAGCAAACGACTAGCGGGATCCTACGAGCAGTACTTC
V gene: TRBV27
clone size: NA
D gene: TRBD2
J gene: TRBJ2-7

CDR3 protein: CSAKAGDNEQFF
CDR3 DNA: TGCAGTGCTAAGGCGGGGGACAATGAGCAGTTCTTC
V gene: TRBV20-1
clone size: many
D gene: TRBD2
J gene: TRBJ2-1